One sample yielded the 32 T cell receptor beta chains listed below, sequenced in a study of CD8+ T cells in alopecia areata. RNA was extracted and reverse transcribed into cDNA as the sequencing template. Sequencing used immunoSEQ multiplex PCR; TCRdb keeps in-frame clones, though not all of them. The profile shows fewer than 250,000 clones, around two fifths of them singletons. Treatment defined: oral pan-JAK inhibitor, 5-10 mg twice daily. The input for sequencing was CD4+ T cells sorted from blood, taken at approximately week 36, from a patient treated with tofacitinib. These receptor sequences come from a human donor with alopecia areata.

Here the CDR3 reads CAWTPGVGSNQPQHF. The CDR3 DNA reads as TGTGCCTGGACCCCGGGGGTGGGGAGCAATCAGCCCCAGCATTTT. The chain joins TRBV30 to TRBJ1-5; a possible D gene is TRBD1 (5 bases). This CDR3 comprises 15 residues. Germline loops: CDR1 GTSNPN, CDR2 SVGIG (reference sequence). The V end lost 4 bases, the J end lost 1 base, and 14 bases lay between the germline ends.

The chain has TRBV14 and TRBJ2-1; D may be TRBD2 (6 bases). V lost 0 bases, J lost 8 bases, and 14 bases lay in between. CDR1 is SGHDN and CDR2 is FVKESK in the germline V gene. This CDR3 comprises 15 residues. CDR3 DNA: TGTGCCAGCAGCCAAGAAGGGCTAGCGACGGATGAGCAGTTCTTC. The encoded protein is CASSQEGLATDEQFF. The entire variable domain, with the rest obtained from reference TRBV14 and TRBJ2-1, is as follows: EAGVTQFPSHSVIEKGQTVTLRCDPISGHDNLYWYRRVMGKEIKFLLHFVKESKQDESGMPNNRFLAERTGGTYSTLKVQPAELEDSGVYFCASSQEGLATDEQFFGPGTRLTVL.

The gene calls are TRBV29-1 and TRBJ2-2, with unresolved D. The V and J ends lost 3 bases and 5 bases respectively, with 13 bases between them. CDR1 and CDR2 from the germline V gene are SQVTM and ANQGSEA. The CDR3 totals 14 residues. The CDR3 loop reads CSVDLDRRTGELFF. CDR3 nucleotide sequence: TGCAGCGTTGACTTGGACCGCCGGACCGGGGAGCTGTTTTTT.

CDR3 region: CASSPIGGELFF. The DNA of the CDR3 is TGCGCCAGCAGCCCCATTGGCGGGGAGCTGTTTTTT. The chain joins TRBV5-1 to TRBJ2-2; D gene uncertain. This CDR3 spans 12 amino acids. CDR1 is SGHRS, CDR2 YFSETQ, per germline. The ends were cut back, 4 bases at V and 7 bases at J, with 8 bases in the middle. The full variable domain, rest sourced from reference TRBV5-1 and TRBJ2-2, is KAGVTQTPRYLIKTRGQQVTLSCSPISGHRSVSWYQQTPGQGLQFLFEYFSETQRNKGNFPGRFSGRQFSNSRSEMNVSTLELGDSALYLCASSPIGGELFFGEGSRLTVL.

The gene calls are TRBV30 and TRBJ1-5; TRBD1 agrees at 7 bases. Germline V gives CDR1 GTSNPN, CDR2 SVGIG (reference sequence). With V trimmed by 2 bases and J by 7 bases, 8 bases remained unmatched. CDR3 size: 14 residues. The CDR3, as DNA: TGTGCCTGGAGTCCAGACAGGGCGGGACAGCCCCAGCATTTT. Its translation is CAWSPDRAGQPQHF. The full variable domain, in which reference TRBV30 and TRBJ1-5 provide the parts outside the CDR3, is SQTIHQWPATLVQPVGSPLSLECTVEGTSNPNLYWYRQAAGRGLQLLFYSVGIGQISSEVPQNLSASRPQDRQFILSSKKLLLSDSGFYLCAWSPDRAGQPQHFGDGTRLSIL.

This clone was counted only a few times. The chain employs TRBV5-1 and TRBJ1-2; 12 positions match TRBD1. In germline, CDR1 is SGHRS, CDR2 YFSETQ. V dropped 4 bases and J dropped 4; count of bases not matched to a gene: 5. The CDR3 runs 15 residues. The CDR3 bases are TGCGCCAGCAGCCCTGGGACAGGGGGCTTCTATGGCTACACCTTC. Amino acids: CASSPGTGGFYGYTF. Full variable domain (rest looked up from reference TRBV5-1 and TRBJ1-2): KAGVTQTPRYLIKTRGQQVTLSCSPISGHRSVSWYQQTPGQGLQFLFEYFSETQRNKGNFPGRFSGRQFSNSRSEMNVSTLELGDSALYLCASSPGTGGFYGYTFGSGTRLTVV.

This sequence joins TRBV5-4 and TRBJ2-3, with a tentative D call TRBD2 (5 bases). V was shortened by 4 bases and J by 3 bases, with 18 bases between the two germline ends. Germline CDR1 and CDR2: SGHNT and YYREEE (reference sequence). The CDR3 loop spans 16 amino acids. CDR3 residues: CASSRARSGRTDTQYF. As DNA, the CDR3 is TGTGCCAGCAGCCGGGCCAGGAGCGGAAGGACAGATACGCAGTATTTT.

The V gene is TRBV9, the J gene TRBJ2-1; TRBD2 matches at 7 bases. Germline V gene sequence: CDR1 SGDLS, CDR2 YYNGEE. The V and J ends lost 0 bases and 4 bases, in that order; junction bases with no gene match: 13. This CDR3 is 18 amino acids long. This CDR3 is CASSVVAIEASGYNEQFF. The CDR3 nucleotides read TGTGCCAGCAGCGTAGTAGCTATAGAGGCTAGCGGATACAATGAGCAGTTCTTC.

DNA for the CDR3: TGTGCCTGGAGTGGTTTAGGGGGCTCTGGGGCCAACGTCCTGACTTTC. The encoded protein is CAWSGLGGSGANVLTF. V gene TRBV30 combines with J gene TRBJ2-6; tentatively, D is TRBD1 (6 bases). The germline CDR1 and CDR2 sequences are GTSNPN and SVGIG (reference sequence). Between the trimmed V and J ends, which lost 1 base and 0 bases, there was a span of 10 bases. This CDR3 spans 16 amino acids.

A remark on this clone: The identical CDR3 is also encoded by other nucleotide sequences in the sample. CDR3 in amino acids: CAWSREDTQYF. CDR3 in DNA: TGTGCCTGGAGCCGGGAGGATACGCAGTATTTT. This chain connects TRBV30 to TRBJ2-3; D perhaps matches TRBD2 (6 bases). Germline V lookup: CDR1 GTSNPN, CDR2 SVGIG (reference sequence). The CDR3 length is 11 residues. With 3 bases removed from V and 6 bases from J, the gap between germline ends came to 7 bases.

The gene calls are TRBV5-6 and TRBJ1-2, with D maybe TRBD1 (5 bases). Looked up from germline, CDR1 is SGHDT and CDR2 is YYEEEE. This CDR3 is built from 13 residues. Trimming removed 4 bases at V and 9 bases at J, with 16 bases between. The CDR3 DNA sequence: TGTGCCAGCAGCCGGGACGGGATCCGAAGCTACACCTTC. This translates into CASSRDGIRSYTF.

This sequence joins TRBV5-1 and TRBJ2-7; D not resolved. Between the trimmed V and J ends, which lost 0 bases and 4 bases, there was a span of 8 bases. The CDR3 is 13 residues long. Germline assignment: CDR1 SGHRS and CDR2 YFSETQ. This CDR3 is CASSLVGEYEQYF. The CDR3 DNA follows: TGCGCCAGCAGCTTGGTCGGAGAGTACGAGCAGTACTTC.

The chain has TRBV5-4 and TRBJ2-7; perhaps TRBD2 as D (6 bases). The CDR3 has 13 residues. Germline-derived CDR1 and CDR2 are SGHNT and YYREEE (reference sequence). Deletions cut 4 bases from V and 1 base from J, with 9 bases between. The CDR3 region is CASSPGLSYEQYF. The CDR3 bases are TGTGCCAGCAGCCCGGGACTTTCCTACGAGCAGTACTTC.

This sequence joins TRBV4-1 and TRBJ2-2; possibly TRBD1 or TRBD2 for D (5 bases each). Germline V lookup: CDR1 MGHRA, CDR2 YSYEKL. Trimming cost V 3 bases and J 6 bases, with 20 bases left between them. The CDR3 is 17 amino acids. CDR3 residues: CASSHWDGGVVSGELFF. DNA for the CDR3: TGCGCCAGCAGCCATTGGGACGGAGGAGTAGTGTCCGGGGAGCTGTTTTTT.

This sequence joins TRBV5-1 and TRBJ2-2; 8 bases are a match to TRBD2. CDR3 length: 16 residues. The ends lost 5 bases at V and 0 bases at J; junction bases unmatched: 6. Per germline, CDR1 SGHRS and CDR2 YFSETQ. The DNA for the CDR3 is TGCGCCAGCAGTCCCGCACTAGCGGCGAACACCGGGGAGCTGTTTTTT. Its protein product is CASSPALAANTGELFF. Together with reference TRBV5-1 and TRBJ2-2, the CDR3 gives the full variable domain: KAGVTQTPRYLIKTRGQQVTLSCSPISGHRSVSWYQQTPGQGLQFLFEYFSETQRNKGNFPGRFSGRQFSNSRSEMNVSTLELGDSALYLCASSPALAANTGELFFGEGSRLTVL.

The V and J genes are TRBV6-5 and TRBJ1-5; 8 nucleotides line up with TRBD1. CDR1 is MNHEY and CDR2 is SVGAGI in the germline V gene. The trim removed 5 bases at V and 7 bases at J, leaving 7 bases unmatched. This CDR3 is built from 14 residues. The CDR3 nucleotides read TGTGCCAGCAGTCTAAAGGACAGGGCGCAGCCCCAGCATTTT. It translates to CASSLKDRAQPQHF.

The table lists this clone with a few counts. CDR3 DNA: TGCAGCGCGGACAGGGGGCGAGAGACCCAGTACTTC. Translating it yields CSADRGRETQYF. The rearrangement uses TRBV29-1 and TRBJ2-5, with 11 nucleotides matching TRBD1. Germline CDR1 reads SQVTM; CDR2 reads ANQGSEA. The CDR3 extends over 12 amino acids. Trimming removed 7 bases from V and 4 bases from J; junction bases left unmatched: 2.

The chain couples TRBV7-2 to TRBJ2-7; 8 bases match TRBD1. V gave up 4 bases and J gave up 7 bases; unmatched junction bases: 12. The CDR3 is 15 amino acids. Germline V CDR1 and CDR2: SGHTA, FQGNSA. CDR3 in amino acids: CASSSTGTGPTEQYF. In nucleotides, the CDR3 is TGTGCCAGCAGCTCCACCGGGACAGGACCCACAGAGCAGTACTTC.

J is TRBJ1-1 and V is TRBV15, with D hard to call. V lost 7 bases and J 1 base, leaving 4 bases between the germline ends. Per the germline V gene, CDR1 is LNHNV and CDR2 is YYDKDF (reference sequence). This CDR3 is built from 11 residues. This chain's CDR3 is CATIRNTEAFF. The CDR3 DNA sequence: TGTGCCACCATCCGGAACACTGAAGCTTTCTTT.

This clone was detected ten times or more. The CDR3 nucleotides are TGTGCCTGGAGTGACAGGGGTTACTACGAGCAGTACTTC. Its translation: CAWSDRGYYEQYF. The V gene is TRBV30, the J gene TRBJ2-7, with 7 positions matching TRBD1. Germline V gene data show CDR1 as GTSNPN and CDR2 as SVGIG (reference sequence). This CDR3 has 13 residues. J was trimmed by 3 bases and V by 1 base; bases with no gene match: 3.

The rearrangement joins TRBV20-1 to TRBJ1-1, with D maybe TRBD1 (5 bases). CDR1 is DFQATT, CDR2 SNEGSKA, per germline (reference sequence). Trimming removed 2 bases from V and 8 bases from J, with 9 bases in between. This CDR3 spans 11 amino acids. CDR3 bases: TGCAGTGCTAGACAGGGCTTGGAAGCTTTCTTT. It translates to CSARQGLEAFF.

The chain employs TRBV29-1 and TRBJ1-2; D might be TRBD1 (5 bases). Trimming took 2 bases from V and 2 from J, leaving 12 bases between them. Per germline, CDR1 SQVTM and CDR2 ANQGSEA. The CDR3 contains 14 residues. CDR3 sequence (DNA): TGCAGCGTTGAAAGGAGTGGGGGGAACTATGGCTACACCTTC. This encodes CSVERSGGNYGYTF.

The table lists this clone with a few counts. Sequence at one end of the junction differs from germline and may be a read error. As DNA, the CDR3 is TGTGCCAGCTCACCACCGTATGGGAGAGGGATCTTC. Translated: CASSPPYGRGIF. The chain carries TRBV18 and TRBJ2-1, with a weak D call TRBD2 (5 bases). The CDR3 is 12 amino acids. The germline V gene has CDR1 KGHSH and CDR2 LQKENI. The full variable domain, its missing parts supplied by reference TRBV18 and TRBJ2-1, is NAGVMQNPRHLVRRRGQEARLRCSPMKGHSHVYWYRQLPEEGLKFMVYLQKENIIDESGMPKERFSAEFPKEGPSILRIQQVVRGDSAAYFCASSPPYGRGIFGPGTRLTVL.

This clone occurred a few times. The V and J genes are TRBV10-1 and TRBJ2-5, with TRBD1 matching over 7 bases. CDR3 size: 14 residues. CDR1 is WNHNN, CDR2 SYGVQD, per germline (reference sequence). V was clipped by 6 bases and J by 0 bases; unmatched bases: 4. The CDR3 sequence: CASSSGQNQETQYF. The CDR3 coding sequence is TGCGCCAGCAGCTCGGGACAGAACCAAGAGACCCAGTACTTC.

The gene calls are TRBV20-1 and TRBJ2-5, with D unresolved. Per the germline V gene, CDR1 is DFQATT and CDR2 is SNEGSKA (reference sequence). Between the trimmed V and J ends, which lost 4 bases and 2 bases, there was a span of 5 bases. This CDR3 is built from 11 residues. The CDR3 is CSAKRQETQYF. CDR3 nucleotide sequence: TGCAGTGCTAAACGGCAAGAGACCCAGTACTTC.

The gene calls are TRBV7-9 and TRBJ1-1; D might be TRBD1 (6 bases). Germline-derived CDR1 and CDR2 are SEHNR and FQNEAQ (reference sequence). Trimming cost V 3 bases and J 4 bases, with 12 bases left between them. The CDR3 runs to 14 residues. In nucleotides, the CDR3 is TGTGCCAGCAGCTTGCACAGGGCCGCCACTGAAGCTTTCTTT. Protein: CASSLHRAATEAFF.

The chain employs TRBV19 and TRBJ2-7; TRBD2 is a possible D gene (5 bases). V was shortened by 0 bases and J by 2 bases, with 11 bases between the two germline ends. Germline V gives CDR1 LNHDA, CDR2 SQIVND (reference sequence). This CDR3 has 15 residues. The CDR3 DNA reads as TGTGCCAGTAGTATAGATCTCGGGAATCCCTACGAGCAGTACTTC. Protein: CASSIDLGNPYEQYF.

This clone was seen more than once but under ten times. This sequence joins TRBV27 and TRBJ2-5; 14 nucleotides agree with TRBD2. CDR3 length equals 15 residues. CDR1 is MNHEY and CDR2 is SMNVEV in the germline V gene (reference sequence). J was trimmed by 5 bases and V by 5 bases; bases with no gene match: 4. The CDR3 DNA is TGTGCCAGCAGTCAGGGACTAGCGGGAGTGGAGACCCAGTACTTC. It codes for CASSQGLAGVETQYF.

The J gene is TRBJ2-7, the V gene TRBV5-1, with 7 bases fitting TRBD1. Germline assignment: CDR1 SGHRS and CDR2 YFSETQ. The CDR3 sequence is 14 residues long. V was pared by 2 bases and J by 6 bases, with 8 bases of the junction left unmatched. CDR3 region: CASSLRQGSGEQYF. Here the CDR3 DNA reads TGCGCCAGCAGCTTAAGACAGGGATCGGGCGAGCAGTACTTC. Full variable domain (missing parts from reference TRBV5-1 and TRBJ2-7): KAGVTQTPRYLIKTRGQQVTLSCSPISGHRSVSWYQQTPGQGLQFLFEYFSETQRNKGNFPGRFSGRQFSNSRSEMNVSTLELGDSALYLCASSLRQGSGEQYFGPGTRLTVT.

As to this clone: Distinct nucleotide sequences in the sample also encode this CDR3. The V and J genes are TRBV29-1 and TRBJ1-5; 8 nucleotides agree with TRBD1. Germline V gives CDR1 SQVTM, CDR2 ANQGSEA. The CDR3 has 13 residues. Trimming cost V 1 base and J 6 bases; bases outside gene matches: 2. CDR3 in amino acids: CSVEAGGGQPQHF. CDR3 DNA sequence: TGCAGCGTTGAAGCAGGGGGCGGTCAGCCCCAGCATTTT.

The genes are TRBV2 and TRBJ2-7; no clear D. The CDR3 totals 13 residues. Germline lookup yields CDR1 SNHLY and CDR2 FYNNEI. Trimming stripped 8 bases from V and 0 bases from J, with 11 bases between. CDR3: CASGWTGSYEQYF. CDR3 sequence (DNA): TGTGCCAGCGGTTGGACGGGCTCCTACGAGCAGTACTTC.

A note on this clone: This CDR3 is also generated by other DNA sequences in the sample. The rearrangement uses TRBV9 and TRBJ2-3; D is ambiguous. This CDR3 region has 12 residues. Germline loops: CDR1 SGDLS, CDR2 YYNGEE. Trimming shortened V by 3 bases and J by 1 base, and 3 bases separated the two germline ends. CDR3 amino acids: CASSARTDTQYF. The CDR3 coding sequence is TGTGCCAGCAGCGCCCGCACAGATACGCAGTATTTT. The full variable domain, rest sourced from reference TRBV9 and TRBJ2-3, is DSGVTQTPKHLITATGQRVTLRCSPRSGDLSVYWYQQSLDQGLQFLIQYYNGEERAKGNILERFSAQQFPDLHSELNLSSLELGDSALYFCASSARTDTQYFGPGTRLTVL.